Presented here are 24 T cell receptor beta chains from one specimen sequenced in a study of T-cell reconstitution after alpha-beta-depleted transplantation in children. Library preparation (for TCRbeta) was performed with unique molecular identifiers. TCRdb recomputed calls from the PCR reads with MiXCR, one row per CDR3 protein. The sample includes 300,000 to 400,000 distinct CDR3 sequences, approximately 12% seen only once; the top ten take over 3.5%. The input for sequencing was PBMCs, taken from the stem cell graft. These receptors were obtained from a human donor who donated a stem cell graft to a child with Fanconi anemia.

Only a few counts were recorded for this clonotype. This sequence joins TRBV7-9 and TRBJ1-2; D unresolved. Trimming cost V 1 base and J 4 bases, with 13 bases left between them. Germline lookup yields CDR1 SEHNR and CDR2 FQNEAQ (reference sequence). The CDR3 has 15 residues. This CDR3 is CASSLEKAGPYGYTF. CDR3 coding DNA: TGTGCCAGCAGCTTAGAGAAGGCGGGCCCCTATGGCTACACCTTC.

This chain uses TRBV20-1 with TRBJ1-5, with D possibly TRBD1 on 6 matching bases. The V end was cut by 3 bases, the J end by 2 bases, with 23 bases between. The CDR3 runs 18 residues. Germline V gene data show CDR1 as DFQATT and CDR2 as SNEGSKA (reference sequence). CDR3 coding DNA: TGCAGTGCTAGGAACTCCGCCGGGGGGCGGGTGGGCAATCAGCCCCAGCATTTT. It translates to CSARNSAGGRVGNQPQHF.

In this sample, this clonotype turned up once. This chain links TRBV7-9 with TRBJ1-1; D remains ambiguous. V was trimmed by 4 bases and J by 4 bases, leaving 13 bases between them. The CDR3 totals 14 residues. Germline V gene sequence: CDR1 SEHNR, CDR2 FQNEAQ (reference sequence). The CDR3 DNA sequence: TGTGCCAGCAGCTACGGGCCCGGTGGCACTGAAGCTTTCTTT. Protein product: CASSYGPGGTEAFF.

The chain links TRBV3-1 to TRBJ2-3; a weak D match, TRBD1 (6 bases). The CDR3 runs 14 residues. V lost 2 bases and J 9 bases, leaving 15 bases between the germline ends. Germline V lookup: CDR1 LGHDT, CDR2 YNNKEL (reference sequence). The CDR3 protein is CASSQNLPGATQYF. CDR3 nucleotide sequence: TGTGCCAGCAGCCAAAACCTACCAGGGGCCACGCAGTATTTT.

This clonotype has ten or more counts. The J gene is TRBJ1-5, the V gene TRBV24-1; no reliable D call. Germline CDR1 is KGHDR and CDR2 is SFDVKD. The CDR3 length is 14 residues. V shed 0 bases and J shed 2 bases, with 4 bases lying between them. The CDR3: CATSDLQGNQPQHF. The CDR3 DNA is TGTGCCACCAGTGATTTGCAGGGCAATCAGCCCCAGCATTTT.

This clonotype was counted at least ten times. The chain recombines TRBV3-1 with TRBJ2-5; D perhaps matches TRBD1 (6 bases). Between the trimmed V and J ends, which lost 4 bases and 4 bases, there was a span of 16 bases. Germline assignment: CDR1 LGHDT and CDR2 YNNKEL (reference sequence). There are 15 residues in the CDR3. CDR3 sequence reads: CASSLGRGSVETQYF. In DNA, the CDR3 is TGTGCCAGCAGCCTGGGCAGGGGTAGCGTAGAGACCCAGTACTTC.

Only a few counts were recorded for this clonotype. The CDR3 protein is CASKGATGALVNTEAFF. Written as DNA, the CDR3 is TGTGCCAGTAAGGGAGCTACGGGGGCCCTGGTGAACACTGAAGCTTTCTTT. The chain is built from TRBV19 and TRBJ1-1; TRBD1 might be the D (6 bases). Between the trimmed V and J ends, which lost 7 bases and 0 bases, there was a span of 21 bases. The germline V gene encodes CDR1 LNHDA and CDR2 SQIVND (reference sequence). The CDR3 runs 17 residues.

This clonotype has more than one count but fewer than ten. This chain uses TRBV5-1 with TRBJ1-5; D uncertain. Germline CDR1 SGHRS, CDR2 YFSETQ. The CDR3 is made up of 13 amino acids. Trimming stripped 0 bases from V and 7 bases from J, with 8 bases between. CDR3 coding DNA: TGCGCCAGCAGCTTGGATTTGGGGCAGCCCCAGCATTTT. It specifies CASSLDLGQPQHF.

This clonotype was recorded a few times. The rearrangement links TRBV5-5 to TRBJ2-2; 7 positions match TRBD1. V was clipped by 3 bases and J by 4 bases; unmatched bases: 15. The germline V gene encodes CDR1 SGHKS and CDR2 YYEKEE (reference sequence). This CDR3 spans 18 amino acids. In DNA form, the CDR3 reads TGTGCCAGCAGCTGGGACCAAACCGAAGGGGGCGGCACCGGGGAGCTGTTTTTT. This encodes CASSWDQTEGGGTGELFF.

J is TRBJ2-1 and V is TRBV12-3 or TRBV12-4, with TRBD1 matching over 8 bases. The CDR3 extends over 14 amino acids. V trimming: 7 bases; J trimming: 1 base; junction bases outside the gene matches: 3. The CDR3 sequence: CASNDRGSYNEQFF. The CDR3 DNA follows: TGTGCCAGCAACGACAGGGGTTCCTACAATGAGCAGTTCTTC.

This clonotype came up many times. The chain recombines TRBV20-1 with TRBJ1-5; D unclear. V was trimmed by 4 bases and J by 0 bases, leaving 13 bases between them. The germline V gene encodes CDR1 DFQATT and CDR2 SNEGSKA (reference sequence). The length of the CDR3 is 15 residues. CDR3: CSATRPPDSNQPQHF. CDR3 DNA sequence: TGCAGTGCTACCCGACCTCCCGATAGCAATCAGCCCCAGCATTTT.

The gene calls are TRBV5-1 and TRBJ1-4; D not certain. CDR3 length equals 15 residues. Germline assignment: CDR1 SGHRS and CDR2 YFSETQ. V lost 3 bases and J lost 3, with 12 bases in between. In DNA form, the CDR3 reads TGCGCCAGCAGCTCGGCCCGTGGGCCTAATGAAAAACTGTTTTTT. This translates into CASSSARGPNEKLFF.

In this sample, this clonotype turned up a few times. CDR3 bases: TGTGCCAGCAGCCCGCGCCTGACTAGCGGGGGATCCGTTCGGCAGTATTTT. Translation gives CASSPRLTSGGSVRQYF. This sequence joins TRBV11-2 and TRBJ2-3, with 12 bases that match TRBD2. Germline lookup yields CDR1 SGHAT and CDR2 FQNNGV. This CDR3 region has 17 residues. The V segment lost 5 bases and the J segment 11 bases; nucleotides outside the gene matches: 17.

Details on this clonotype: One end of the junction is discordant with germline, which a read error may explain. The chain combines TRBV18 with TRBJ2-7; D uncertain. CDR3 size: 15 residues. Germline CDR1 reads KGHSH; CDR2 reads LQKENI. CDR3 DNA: TGTGCCAGCTCCCCACGCCAGCTCCCCTCCTACGAGCAGTACTTC. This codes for CASSPRQLPSYEQYF.

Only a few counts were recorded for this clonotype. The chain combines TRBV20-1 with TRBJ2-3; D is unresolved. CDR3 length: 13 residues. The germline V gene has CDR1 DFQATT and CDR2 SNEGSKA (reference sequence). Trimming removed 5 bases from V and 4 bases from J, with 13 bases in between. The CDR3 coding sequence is TGCAGTGCTCCCCAACTCCGCTCAGATACGCAGTATTTT. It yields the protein CSAPQLRSDTQYF.

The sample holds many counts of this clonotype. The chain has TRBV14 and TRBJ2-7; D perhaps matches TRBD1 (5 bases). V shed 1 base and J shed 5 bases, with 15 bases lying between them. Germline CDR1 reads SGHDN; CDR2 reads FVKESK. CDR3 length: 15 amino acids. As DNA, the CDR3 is TGTGCCAGCAGCCAAGTGTCAGGGCCGGTCCACGAGCAGTACTTC. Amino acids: CASSQVSGPVHEQYF.

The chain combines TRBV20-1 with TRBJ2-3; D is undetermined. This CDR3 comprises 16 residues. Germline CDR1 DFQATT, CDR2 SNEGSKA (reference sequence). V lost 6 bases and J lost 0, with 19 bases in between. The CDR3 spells CSAPGSTGSSTDTQYF. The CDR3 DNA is TGCAGTGCCCCGGGCTCCACTGGCTCCAGCACAGATACGCAGTATTTT.

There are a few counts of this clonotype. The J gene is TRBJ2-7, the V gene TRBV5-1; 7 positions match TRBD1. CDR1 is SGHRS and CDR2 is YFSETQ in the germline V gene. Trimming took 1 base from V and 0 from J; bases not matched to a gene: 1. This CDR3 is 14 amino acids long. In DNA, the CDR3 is TGCGCCAGCAGCTTGACAGGGGTCTCCTACGAGCAGTACTTC. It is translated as CASSLTGVSYEQYF.

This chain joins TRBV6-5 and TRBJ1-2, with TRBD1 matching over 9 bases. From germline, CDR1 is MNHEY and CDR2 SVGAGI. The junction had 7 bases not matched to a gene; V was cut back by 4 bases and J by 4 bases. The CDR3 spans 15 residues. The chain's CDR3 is CASSSRPTGGYGYTF. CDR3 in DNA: TGTGCCAGCAGTTCCCGGCCGACAGGGGGCTATGGCTACACCTTC.

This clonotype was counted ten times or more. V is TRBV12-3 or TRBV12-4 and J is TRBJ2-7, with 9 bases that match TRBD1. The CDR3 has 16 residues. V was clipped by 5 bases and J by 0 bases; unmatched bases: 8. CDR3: CASSPTGTGNSYEQYF. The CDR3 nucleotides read TGTGCCAGCAGTCCCACCGGGACAGGGAACTCCTACGAGCAGTACTTC.

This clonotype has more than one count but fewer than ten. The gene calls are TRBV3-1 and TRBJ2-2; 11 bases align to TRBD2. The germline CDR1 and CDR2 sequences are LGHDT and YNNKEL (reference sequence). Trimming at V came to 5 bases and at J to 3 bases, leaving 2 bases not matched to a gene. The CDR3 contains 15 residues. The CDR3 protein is CASSAGLADTGELFF. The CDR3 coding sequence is TGTGCCAGCAGCGCGGGACTAGCGGACACCGGGGAGCTGTTTTTT.

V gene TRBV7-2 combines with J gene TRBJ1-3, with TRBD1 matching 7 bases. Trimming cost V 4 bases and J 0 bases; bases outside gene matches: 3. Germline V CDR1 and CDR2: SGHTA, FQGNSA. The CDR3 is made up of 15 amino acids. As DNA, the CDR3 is TGTGCCAGCAGCTGGAACAGGGGCTCTGGAAACACCATATATTTT. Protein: CASSWNRGSGNTIYF.

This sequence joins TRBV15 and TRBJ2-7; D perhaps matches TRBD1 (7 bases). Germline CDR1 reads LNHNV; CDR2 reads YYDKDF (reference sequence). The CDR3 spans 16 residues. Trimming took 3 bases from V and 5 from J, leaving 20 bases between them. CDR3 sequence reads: CATSRGGTAAGHEQYF. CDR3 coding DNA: TGTGCCACCAGCAGGGGCGGGACAGCTGCGGGCCACGAGCAGTACTTC.

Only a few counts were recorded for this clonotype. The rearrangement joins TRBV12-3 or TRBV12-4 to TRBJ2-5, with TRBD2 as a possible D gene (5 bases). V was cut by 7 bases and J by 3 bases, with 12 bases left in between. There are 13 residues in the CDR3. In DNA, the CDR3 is TGTGCCAGCACCTTGAGGGCCGAAGAGACCCAGTACTTC. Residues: CASTLRAEETQYF.